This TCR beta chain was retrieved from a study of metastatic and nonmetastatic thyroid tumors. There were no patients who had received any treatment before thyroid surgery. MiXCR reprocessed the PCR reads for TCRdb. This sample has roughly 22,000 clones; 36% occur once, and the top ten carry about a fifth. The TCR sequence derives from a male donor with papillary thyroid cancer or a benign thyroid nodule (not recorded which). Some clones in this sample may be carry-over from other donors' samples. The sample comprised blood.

For the CDR3, the DNA is TGCGCCAGCAGCTTGGATGTGGGAGTTCCGTATGAGCAGTTCTTC. Translating it yields CASSLDVGVPYEQFF. J is TRBJ2-1 and V is TRBV5-1; possible D gene TRBD2, 5 bases. Trimming stripped 0 bases from V and 8 bases from J, with 15 bases between. The germline V gene has CDR1 SGHRS and CDR2 YFSETQ. This CDR3 comprises 15 residues.